These 11 T cell receptor beta chains originate from one sample sequenced in a study of sequential checkpoint blockade in melanoma. TCRdb's table, derived via immunoSEQ multiplex PCR, lists solely in-frame clones and lacks some. The sample records some 9,600 clones, less than 25% being singletons. The treatment here: randomized to nivolumab then ipilimumab (arm A) or the reverse (arm B). Sequenced material: tumor tissue (inferred from file names), taken from a patient given nivolumab and ipilimumab in sequence. The receptors stem from a human donor with melanoma.

This clone has a handful of counts. The J gene is TRBJ1-1, the V gene TRBV14, with D hard to call. This CDR3 has 17 amino acids. Trimming cost V 1 base and J 6 bases, with 21 bases left between them. The germline CDR1 and CDR2 sequences are SGHDN and FVKESK. The CDR3: CASSQAGFLSPTPEAFF. CDR3 nucleotides: TGTGCCAGCAGCCAAGCAGGCTTCCTATCCCCGACCCCTGAAGCTTTCTTT.

This clone has only a few counts. V usage is TRBV11-3 and J usage is TRBJ2-2; a possible D gene is TRBD1 (5 bases). CDR3 length equals 17 residues. Germline lookup yields CDR1 SGHNT and CDR2 YENEEA. Trimming removed 3 bases at V and 6 bases at J, with 20 bases between. The CDR3 here is CASSFPSRSEGAGELFF. CDR3 DNA: TGTGCCAGCAGCTTCCCCTCTCGGAGTGAAGGGGCCGGGGAGCTGTTTTTT.

This clone has ten or more counts. The chain carries TRBV6-8 and TRBJ2-3; the match to TRBD1 covers 7 bases. The V gene's germline CDR1 is MNHGY and CDR2 SAAAGT. V trimming: 2 bases; J trimming: 4 bases; junction bases outside the gene matches: 6. This CDR3 comprises 15 residues. The CDR3 reads CASSYGGQRPDTQYF. The CDR3 DNA sequence: TGTGCCAGCAGTTACGGGGGACAGCGACCAGATACGCAGTATTTT.

This clone was observed a handful of times. The chain recombines TRBV6-8 with TRBJ1-1, with D possibly TRBD1 on 5 matching bases. The CDR3 consists of 14 residues. Trimming pared 11 bases from V and 1 base from J, leaving 17 bases between. Per the germline V gene, CDR1 is MNHGY and CDR2 is SAAAGT. The CDR3 coding sequence is TGTGCCGGCTGGGACGGACGGAGGAACACTGAAGCTTTCTTT. Protein product: CAGWDGRRNTEAFF.

J is TRBJ2-5 and V is TRBV30, with 7 bases lining up with TRBD2. Germline-derived CDR1 and CDR2 are GTSNPN and SVGIG (reference sequence). The CDR3 runs 13 residues. Trimming cost V 5 bases and J 5 bases; bases outside gene matches: 8. The CDR3, as DNA: TGTGCCTGGGGGTGGGACTATTCGGAGACCCAGTACTTC. Its protein is CAWGWDYSETQYF.

The rearrangement links TRBV6-8 to TRBJ1-1; a weak D match, TRBD1 (5 bases). Deletions cut 7 bases from V and 4 bases from J, with 13 bases between. Germline V gene sequence: CDR1 MNHGY, CDR2 SAAAGT. This CDR3 region has 13 residues. The CDR3 DNA reads TGTGCCAGCACCCTGAAGAGGGGCACTGAAGCTTTCTTT. Translating it yields CASTLKRGTEAFF.

This chain uses TRBV5-1 with TRBJ2-4, with a tentative D call TRBD2 (5 bases). Trimming took 2 bases from V and 0 from J, leaving 6 bases between them. Germline V gives CDR1 SGHRS, CDR2 YFSETQ. The CDR3 spans 14 residues. The DNA for the CDR3 is TGCGCCAGCAGCTTTGAGGGAGCCAAAAACATTCAGTACTTC. Protein product: CASSFEGAKNIQYF.

This clone occurred a few times. The chain carries TRBV6-8 and TRBJ1-6, with D unclear. The V and J ends lost 4 bases and 7 bases respectively, with 11 bases between them. CDR1 is MNHGY and CDR2 is SAAAGT in the germline V gene. The CDR3 is 14 residues long. CDR3 bases: TGTGCCAGCAGTTCCCCTGGGAGAAATTCACCCCTCCACTTT. Translated: CASSSPGRNSPLHF.

The J gene is TRBJ1-1, the V gene TRBV28; 8 nucleotides line up with TRBD1. This CDR3 is built from 13 residues. Trimming took 7 bases from V and 5 from J; bases not matched to a gene: 6. Germline assignment: CDR1 MDHEN and CDR2 SYDVKM. CDR3 residues: CASTRTGRTEAFF. As DNA, the CDR3 is TGTGCCAGCACCCGGACAGGGCGGACTGAAGCTTTCTTT.

This clone was recorded a few times. V is TRBV11-1 and J is TRBJ2-2, with 7 bases identical to TRBD1. Trimming took 2 bases from V and 4 from J; bases not matched to a gene: 7. Germline V gene data show CDR1 as SGHAT and CDR2 as FQDESV (reference sequence). The CDR3 runs to 16 residues. The CDR3 DNA sequence: TGTGCCAGCAGCTTAAAGACAGGGACGGGCACCGGGGAGCTGTTTTTT. This codes for CASSLKTGTGTGELFF. Combining the CDR3 with reference TRBV11-1 and TRBJ2-2 gives the whole variable domain EAEVAQSPRYKITEKSQAVAFWCDPISGHATLYWYRQILGQGPELLVQFQDESVVDDSQLPKDRFSAERLKGVDSTLKIQPAELGDSAMYLCASSLKTGTGTGELFFGEGSRLTVL.

The V and J genes are TRBV28 and TRBJ2-7; possibly TRBD2 for D (5 bases). The CDR3 extends over 19 amino acids. Germline V gene lookup returns CDR1 MDHEN and CDR2 SYDVKM. Deletions cut 2 bases from V and 0 bases from J, with 23 bases between. CDR3 DNA: TGTGCCAGCAGTTTACCGTCTTCAGCACCTAGCCCCACCTCCTACGAGCAGTACTTC. It codes for CASSLPSSAPSPTSYEQYF.